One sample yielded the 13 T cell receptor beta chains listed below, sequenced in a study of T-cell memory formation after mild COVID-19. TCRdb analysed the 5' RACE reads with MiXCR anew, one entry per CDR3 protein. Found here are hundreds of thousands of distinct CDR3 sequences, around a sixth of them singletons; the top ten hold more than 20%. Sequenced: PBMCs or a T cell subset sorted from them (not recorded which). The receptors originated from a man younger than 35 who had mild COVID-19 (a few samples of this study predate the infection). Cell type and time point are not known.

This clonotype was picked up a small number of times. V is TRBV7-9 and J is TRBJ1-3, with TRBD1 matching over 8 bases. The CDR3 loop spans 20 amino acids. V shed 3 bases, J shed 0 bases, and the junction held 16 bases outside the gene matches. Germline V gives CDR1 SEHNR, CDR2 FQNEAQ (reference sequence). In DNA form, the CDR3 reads TGTGCCAGCAGCTTGACAGGGGTGGACGTCCCCTCAACCTCTGGAAACACCATATATTTT. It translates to CASSLTGVDVPSTSGNTIYF.

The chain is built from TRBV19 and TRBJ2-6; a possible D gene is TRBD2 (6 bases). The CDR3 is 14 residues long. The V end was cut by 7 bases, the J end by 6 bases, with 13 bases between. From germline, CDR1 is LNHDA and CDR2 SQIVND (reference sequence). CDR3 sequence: CASTSGREANVLTF. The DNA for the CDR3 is TGTGCCAGTACCTCAGGGCGGGAGGCCAACGTCCTGACTTTC.

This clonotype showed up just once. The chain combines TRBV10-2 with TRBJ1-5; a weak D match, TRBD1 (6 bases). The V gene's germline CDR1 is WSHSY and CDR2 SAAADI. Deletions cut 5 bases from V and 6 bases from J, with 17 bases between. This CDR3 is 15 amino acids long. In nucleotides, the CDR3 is TGCGCCAGCAGTCCAGGAGTGGGGGGCGGTCAGCCCCAGCATTTT. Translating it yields CASSPGVGGGQPQHF.

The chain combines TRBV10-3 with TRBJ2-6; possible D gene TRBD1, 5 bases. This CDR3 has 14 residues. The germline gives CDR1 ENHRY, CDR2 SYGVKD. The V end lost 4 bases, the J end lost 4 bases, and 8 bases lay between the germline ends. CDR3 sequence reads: CAISGGQGANVLTF. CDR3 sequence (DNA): TGTGCCATCAGTGGGGGCCAGGGGGCCAACGTCCTGACTTTC.

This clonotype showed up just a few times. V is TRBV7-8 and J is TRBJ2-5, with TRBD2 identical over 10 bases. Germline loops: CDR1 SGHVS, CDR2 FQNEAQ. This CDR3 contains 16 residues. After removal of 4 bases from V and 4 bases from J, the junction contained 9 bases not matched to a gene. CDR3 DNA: TGTGCCAGCAGCTCGGAGCGGGGGGGCCTCCGAGAGACCCAGTACTTC. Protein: CASSSERGGLRETQYF.

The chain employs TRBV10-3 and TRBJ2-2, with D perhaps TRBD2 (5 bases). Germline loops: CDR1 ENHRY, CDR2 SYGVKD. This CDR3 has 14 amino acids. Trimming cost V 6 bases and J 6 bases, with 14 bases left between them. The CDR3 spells CAIRTSGSSGELFF. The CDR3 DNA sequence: TGTGCCATCAGAACTAGTGGTAGTTCCGGGGAGCTGTTTTTT.

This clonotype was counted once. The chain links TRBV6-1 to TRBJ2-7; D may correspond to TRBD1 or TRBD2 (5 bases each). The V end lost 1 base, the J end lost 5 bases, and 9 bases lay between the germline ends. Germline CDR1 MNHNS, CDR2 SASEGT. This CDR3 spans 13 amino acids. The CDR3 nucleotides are TGTGCCAGCAGTGAAGGGGGGTGGAACGAGCAGTACGTC. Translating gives CASSEGGWNEQYV.

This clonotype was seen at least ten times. CDR3 bases: TGCGCCAGCAGCTCCCGGGACACCTTCTATGGCTACACCTTC. It translates to CASSSRDTFYGYTF. The chain links TRBV5-1 to TRBJ1-2, with D perhaps matching TRBD1 (6 bases). The CDR3 has 14 residues. Germline V CDR1 and CDR2: SGHRS, YFSETQ. Trimming took 3 bases from V and 4 from J, leaving 13 bases between them.

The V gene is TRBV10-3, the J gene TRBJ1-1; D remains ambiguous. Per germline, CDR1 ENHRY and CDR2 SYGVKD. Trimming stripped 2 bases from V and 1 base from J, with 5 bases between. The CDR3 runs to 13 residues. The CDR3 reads CAISEQENTEAFF. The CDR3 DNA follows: TGTGCCATCAGTGAGCAGGAGAACACTGAAGCTTTCTTT.

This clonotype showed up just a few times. For the CDR3, the DNA is TGTGCCAGCTCACCCGAACAGGGGGTTTCACCCCTCCACTTT. Amino acid sequence: CASSPEQGVSPLHF. The V gene is TRBV18, the J gene TRBJ1-6, with TRBD1 matching 8 bases. Looked up from germline, CDR1 is KGHSH and CDR2 is LQKENI. J was trimmed by 9 bases and V by 3 bases; bases with no gene match: 4. The CDR3 sequence is 14 residues long.

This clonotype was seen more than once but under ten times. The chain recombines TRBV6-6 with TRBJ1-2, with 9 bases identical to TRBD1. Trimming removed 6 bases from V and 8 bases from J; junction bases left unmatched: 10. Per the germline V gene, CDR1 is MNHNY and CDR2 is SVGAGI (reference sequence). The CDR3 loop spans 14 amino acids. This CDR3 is CASRTDRGREGYTF. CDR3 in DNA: TGTGCCAGCAGAACCGACAGGGGGAGAGAAGGCTACACCTTC.

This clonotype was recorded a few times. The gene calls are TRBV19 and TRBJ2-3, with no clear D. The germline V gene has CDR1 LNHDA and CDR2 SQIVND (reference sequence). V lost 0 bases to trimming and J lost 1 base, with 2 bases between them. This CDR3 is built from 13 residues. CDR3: CASSIEGTDTQYF. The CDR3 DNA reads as TGTGCCAGTAGTATAGAAGGCACAGATACGCAGTATTTT.

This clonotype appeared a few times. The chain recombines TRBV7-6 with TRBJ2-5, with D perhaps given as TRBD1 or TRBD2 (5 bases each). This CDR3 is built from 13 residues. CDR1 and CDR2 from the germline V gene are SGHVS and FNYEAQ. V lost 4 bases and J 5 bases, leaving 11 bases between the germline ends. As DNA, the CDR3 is TGTGCCAGCAGCTCCTCGTGGGGGGAGACCCAGTACTTC. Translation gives CASSSSWGETQYF.